These T cell receptor beta chains were read from a single sample in a study of OX40 agonist ivuxolimab in advanced cancers. Assay: immunoSEQ multiplex PCR; the TCRdb copy retains only in-frame clones and omits some. The sample holds about 68,000 clones; approximately 90% are singletons and the top ten take approximately 6%. Sample: CD4+ or CD8+ T cells sorted from blood, taken in a trial of the OX40 agonist ivuxolimab. Receptors were obtained from an adult with an advanced solid tumor such as melanoma, head and neck, liver or kidney cancer. Both conserved end residues are part of each CDR3. D genes are given only for firm matches. The listing skips clone size in some rows; elsewhere it reads once, few, many or a size class.

V gene	clone size	J gene	D gene	CDR3 protein	CDR3 DNA
TRBV9	few	TRBJ1-6	NA	CASSVTGVDSPLHF	TGTGCCAGCAGCGTAACGGGGGTAGATTCACCCCTCCACTTT
TRBV5-1	NA	TRBJ2-7	TRBD1	CASSVGQGALSYEQYF	TGCGCCAGCAGCGTTGGACAGGGAGCCTTGAGCTACGAGCAGTACTTC
TRBV19	few	TRBJ1-1	NA	CASSIGVNTEAFF	TGTGCCAGTAGTATCGGCGTGAACACTGAAGCTTTCTTT
TRBV7-9	NA	TRBJ2-7	NA	CASSLVPGEGSPYEQYF	TGTGCCAGCAGCTTAGTTCCAGGGGAGGGGTCCCCCTACGAGCAGTACTTC
TRBV5-5	NA	TRBJ2-7	NA	CASSLVSPAYEQYF	TGTGCCAGCAGCTTGGTTAGCCCCGCATATGAGCAGTACTTC
TRBV4-2	NA	TRBJ2-3	TRBD2	CASSQGLADATDTQYF	TGTGCCAGCAGCCAAGGACTAGCGGACGCCACAGATACGCAGTATTTT
TRBV7-8	NA	TRBJ1-1	NA	CASSLAGGQVTEAFF	TGTGCCAGCAGCTTAGCGGGGGGGCAGGTTACTGAAGCTTTCTTT
TRBV7-9	NA	TRBJ2-3	TRBD2	CASSLGAGGTDTQYF	TGTGCCAGCAGCTTAGGAGCGGGAGGCACAGATACGCAGTATTTT
TRBV19	NA	TRBJ2-5	TRBD1	CASSGQGEETQYF	TGTGCCAGTAGTGGGCAGGGGGAAGAGACCCAGTACTTC
TRBV9	NA	TRBJ1-1	NA	CASSFSGGMMNTEAFF	TGTGCCAGCAGTTTTTCGGGGGGTATGATGAACACTGAAGCTTTCTTT
TRBV7-6	NA	TRBJ2-5	NA	CASSFIGDQETQYF	TGTGCCAGCAGCTTCATAGGGGACCAAGAGACCCAGTACTTC
TRBV7-9	once	TRBJ2-7	TRBD1	CASSSFRTTGKEYYEQYF	TGTGCCAGCAGCTCCTTTCGAACGACAGGGAAAGAGTACTACGAGCAGTACTTC
TRBV19	NA	TRBJ1-5	NA	CASSPASYQPQHF	TGTGCCAGTAGTCCCGCCTCCTATCAGCCCCAGCATTTT
TRBV6-6	NA	TRBJ1-1	TRBD1	CASSYPLDRDYTEAFF	TGTGCCAGCAGTTACCCTCTGGACAGGGACTACACTGAAGCTTTCTTT
TRBV5-8	NA	TRBJ1-1	NA	CASSFARGGLTSGEAFF	TGTGCCAGCAGCTTTGCAAGAGGGGGACTGACGTCGGGTGAAGCTTTCTTT
TRBV4-1	NA	TRBJ2-5	NA	CASSQEGRQETQYF	TGCGCCAGCAGCCAAGAAGGACGACAGGAGACCCAGTACTTC
TRBV10-3	NA	TRBJ1-1	TRBD1	CAISEPWTGTMNTEAFF	TGTGCCATCAGTGAGCCATGGACAGGAACCATGAACACTGAAGCTTTCTTT
TRBV5-3	NA	TRBJ1-5	NA	CARSLGRGDQPQHF	TGTGCCAGAAGTCTCGGGAGAGGGGATCAGCCCCAGCATTTT
TRBV5-1	NA	TRBJ1-6	NA	CASSVTGPDYNSPLHF	TGCGCCAGCAGTGTTACAGGGCCGGACTATAATTCACCCCTCCACTTT
TRBV2	NA	TRBJ1-2	NA	CASSGDPNYGYTF	TGTGCCAGCAGTGGCGACCCTAACTATGGCTACACCTTC
TRBV4-1	NA	TRBJ2-7	NA	CASSQDVAYEQYF	TGCGCCAGCAGCCAAGATGTAGCCTACGAGCAGTACTTC
TRBV5-5	NA	TRBJ2-7	TRBD1	CASSFIPGQGTTYEQYF	TGTGCCAGCAGTTTCATCCCGGGACAGGGGACTACCTACGAGCAGTACTTC
TRBV13	NA	TRBJ2-1	TRBD2	CASSLGGRASNEQFF	TGTGCCAGCAGCTTAGGGGGGAGGGCCTCGAATGAGCAGTTCTTC
TRBV7-9	NA	TRBJ1-2	NA	CASSLALAPSPSYGYTF	TGTGCCAGCAGCTTAGCCCTGGCCCCCTCTCCGAGCTATGGCTACACCTTC
TRBV6-4	NA	TRBJ1-5	NA	CASSPTANQPQHF	TGTGCCAGCAGTCCAACAGCTAATCAGCCCCAGCATTTT
TRBV21-1	NA	TRBJ1-4	NA	CASSNGRVEKLFF	TGTGCCAGCAGCAATGGAAGGGTCGAAAAACTGTTTTTT
TRBV5-6	NA	TRBJ2-1	NA	CASSPEGWASGYNEQFF	TGTGCCAGCAGCCCCGAGGGGTGGGCCAGTGGTTACAATGAGCAGTTCTTC
TRBV7-9	NA	TRBJ1-2	NA	CASTGTVDGYGYTF	TGTGCCAGCACCGGGACCGTGGACGGCTATGGCTACACCTTC
TRBV4-2	once	TRBJ2-1	NA	CASSQGYNEQFF	TGTGCCAGCAGCCAAGGGTACAATGAGCAGTTCTTC
TRBV4-3	NA	TRBJ2-3	NA	CASSQVASPTDTQYF	TGCGCCAGCAGCCAAGTGGCTAGCCCCACAGATACGCAGTATTTT
TRBV30	NA	TRBJ1-1	NA	CAWSVPWGWGNTEAFF	TGTGCCTGGAGTGTACCGTGGGGTTGGGGAAACACTGAAGCTTTCTTT
TRBV4-3	NA	TRBJ1-5	NA	CASSQDSGTGSHQPQHF	TGCGCCAGCAGCCAAGATTCCGGCACAGGGTCGCATCAGCCCCAGCATTTT
TRBV5-1	NA	TRBJ1-1	NA	CASSPDGKNTEAFF	TGCGCCAGCTCCCCGGACGGCAAGAACACTGAAGCTTTCTTT
TRBV27	NA	TRBJ2-7	NA	CASSLSGDFYYEQYF	TGTGCCAGCAGCCTTAGCGGAGACTTTTACTACGAGCAGTACTTC
TRBV9	NA	TRBJ2-1	NA	CASSGPRQSYNEQFF	TGTGCCAGCAGCGGTCCTCGCCAGTCCTACAATGAGCAGTTCTTC
TRBV25-1	NA	TRBJ2-2	NA	CASRTTGELFF	TGTGCCAGCAGAACAACCGGGGAGCTGTTTTTT
TRBV5-6	NA	TRBJ1-1	NA	CASSSSRFVWAEAFF	TGTGCCAGCAGCTCCTCGAGGTTCGTTTGGGCTGAAGCTTTCTTT
TRBV2	NA	TRBJ1-1	TRBD1	CASTEGQGATEAFF	TGTGCCAGCACTGAGGGACAGGGGGCCACTGAAGCTTTCTTT
TRBV28	NA	TRBJ2-7	NA	CASSLDGLAYYEQYF	TGTGCCAGCAGTTTAGATGGGCTAGCGTACTACGAGCAGTACTTC
TRBV29-1	NA	TRBJ2-4	TRBD1	CSGTGTGLDKNIQYF	TGCAGCGGGACCGGGACAGGGTTGGACAAAAACATTCAGTACTTC
TRBV30	NA	TRBJ1-2	NA	CAWSVQGINYGYTF	TGTGCCTGGAGTGTACAAGGGATCAACTATGGCTACACCTTC
TRBV13	NA	TRBJ2-7	NA	CASSLGVSSYEQYF	TGTGCCAGCAGCTTAGGGGTCTCCTCCTACGAGCAGTACTTC
TRBV5-4	NA	TRBJ2-7	TRBD2	CASSPWTSGELYEQYF	TGTGCCAGCAGCCCCTGGACTAGCGGGGAACTCTACGAGCAGTACTTC
TRBV28	NA	TRBJ1-4	TRBD1	CASTDRGGRTNEKLFF	TGTGCCAGCACTGACAGGGGAGGACGAACTAATGAAAAACTGTTTTTT
TRBV6-5	NA	TRBJ2-7	NA	CASSYSSGVGYEQYF	TGTGCCAGCAGTTACTCGAGTGGGGTTGGCTACGAGCAGTACTTC
TRBV7-2	NA	TRBJ2-1	NA	CASGRVGSSYNEQFF	TGTGCCAGCGGTCGGGTGGGGAGCTCCTACAATGAGCAGTTCTTC
TRBV5-5	NA	TRBJ1-1	NA	CASRTLTAGHTEAFF	TGTGCCAGCAGGACCTTGACCGCCGGTCATACTGAAGCTTTCTTT
TRBV4-3	NA	TRBJ2-7	TRBD1	CASSQGTGSGEQYF	TGCGCCAGCAGCCAAGGGACAGGGTCGGGGGAGCAGTACTTC
TRBV4-3	NA	TRBJ2-7	TRBD1	CASSLRQGELYEQYF	TGCGCCAGCAGCCTACGACAGGGGGAATTATACGAGCAGTACTTC
TRBV25-1	NA	TRBJ1-1	NA	CASSDTGVTIVFF	TGTGCCAGCAGTGATACCGGGGTGACAATTGTTTTCTTT
TRBV7-3	NA	TRBJ2-1	TRBD1	CASSSGTGSYNEQFF	TGTGCCAGCAGCTCCGGGACAGGATCCTACAATGAGCAGTTCTTC
TRBV14	NA	TRBJ1-1	TRBD1	CASSQDWTGGTEAFF	TGTGCCAGCAGCCAAGACTGGACAGGGGGGACTGAAGCTTTCTTT
TRBV19	NA	TRBJ2-1	TRBD1	CASTLWGQGNNEQFF	TGTGCCAGTACCCTATGGGGACAGGGGAACAATGAGCAGTTCTTC
TRBV7-9	NA	TRBJ1-1	NA	CASSLVQGGTEAFF	TGTGCCAGCAGCTTAGTACAGGGTGGAACTGAAGCTTTCTTT
TRBV29-1	few	TRBJ2-3	TRBD1	CSVGSGQGTDTQYF	TGCAGCGTGGGGTCGGGACAGGGAACAGATACGCAGTATTTT